A single sample is the source of the 10 T cell receptor beta chains below, sequenced in a study of shared clonotypes between healthy human individuals. TCRdb's copy holds only in-frame clones and misses some; the assay was immunoSEQ multiplex PCR. The sample consists of around 500,000 clones, around 80% of them appearing once. Specimen: PBMCs. The receptors originated from a woman between 40 and 50 years old in good health. Some clones in this sample may be carry-over from other donors' samples.

This clone has ten or more counts. The chain combines TRBV6-1 with TRBJ2-2; D call uncertain. Germline CDR1 MNHNS, CDR2 SASEGT. The CDR3 runs to 14 residues. V lost 9 bases and J lost 2, with 13 bases in between. The CDR3 nucleotides read TGTGCCAGTCGGCGACATACAAACACCGGGGAGCTGTTTTTT. Protein sequence: CASRRHTNTGELFF.

The chain carries TRBV7-3 and TRBJ2-3; no firm D call. Germline lookup yields CDR1 SGHTA and CDR2 FQGTGA. Trimming took off 2 bases at V and 0 bases at J, with 6 bases between the two ends. This CDR3 spans 14 amino acids. This CDR3 reads CASSLGVSTDTQYF. DNA of the CDR3: TGTGCCAGCAGCTTAGGGGTGAGCACAGATACGCAGTATTTT.

This chain connects TRBV6-6 to TRBJ2-1; TRBD2 aligns across 10 bases. V lost 7 bases and J lost 8; bases outside the gene matches: 11. CDR1 MNHNY and CDR2 SVGAGI come from the germline V gene (reference sequence). CDR3 length: 15 residues. The CDR3 loop reads CASTTRSGRAYEQFF. The DNA for the CDR3 is TGTGCCAGCACCACCCGCAGCGGGAGGGCCTATGAGCAGTTCTTC.

This chain joins TRBV5-8 and TRBJ1-2; 8 positions match TRBD1. V shed 7 bases and J 0 bases; nucleotides not matched to a gene: 8. The germline V gene encodes CDR1 SGHTS and CDR2 YDEGEE. The CDR3 is 15 amino acids. CDR3 DNA: TGTGCCAGCCGGCGGTGGGACAGGCCTAACTATGGCTACACCTTC. Its protein is CASRRWDRPNYGYTF.

This clone occurred once. A far larger clone is a single base away, which makes a read error likely. This rearrangement joins TRBV6-6 to TRBJ1-1; tentative D call: TRBD1 (5 bases). The CDR3 runs to 12 residues. Germline loops: CDR1 MNHNY, CDR2 SVGAGI (reference sequence). Between the trimmed V and J ends, which lost 5 bases and 1 base, there was a span of 5 bases. DNA for the CDR3: TGTGCCAGCAGTACAGGGAACACTGAAGCTTTCTTT. This translates into CASSTGNTEAFF.

CDR3 in amino acids: CASSFSGTGNTEAFF. As DNA, the CDR3 is TGTGCCAGTAGTTTCTCTGGGACAGGGAACACTGAAGCTTTCTTT. The chain couples TRBV19 to TRBJ1-1, with 8 bases aligning to TRBD1. The CDR3 consists of 15 residues. Germline-derived CDR1 and CDR2 are LNHDA and SQIVND (reference sequence). J was trimmed by 1 base and V by 5 bases; bases with no gene match: 6.

The V and J genes are TRBV6-4 and TRBJ2-6, with 7 bases aligning to TRBD2. Looked up from germline, CDR1 is MRHNA and CDR2 is SNTAGT. The CDR3 totals 17 residues. Trimming took 7 bases from V and 1 from J; bases not matched to a gene: 10. CDR3 nucleotide sequence: TGTGCCAGCACCCCGTCAGCGGGAAGGTCTGGGGCCAACGTCCTGACTTTC. Translating gives CASTPSAGRSGANVLTF.

This chain uses TRBV4-1 with TRBJ2-7; D gene ambiguous. The germline V gene encodes CDR1 MGHRA and CDR2 YSYEKL. With 1 base removed from V and 5 bases from J, the gap between germline ends came to 18 bases. The CDR3 length is 16 residues. In nucleotides, the CDR3 is TGCGCCAGCAGCCAAGTACGACCCGGAGTTTTGAACGAGCAGTACTTC. Encoded protein: CASSQVRPGVLNEQYF.

The chain combines TRBV19 with TRBJ1-4, with D hard to call. Trimming left V 4 bases short and J 5 bases short, with 11 bases between. Germline CDR1 reads LNHDA; CDR2 reads SQIVND (reference sequence). CDR3 size: 14 residues. In DNA, the CDR3 is TGTGCCAGTAGTACTCAGCGCTCCAATGAAAAACTGTTTTTT. Translated, it gives CASSTQRSNEKLFF.

The chain recombines TRBV5-4 with TRBJ2-7; D ambiguous. Germline V gives CDR1 SGHNT, CDR2 YYREEE (reference sequence). The CDR3 sequence is 16 residues long. Trimming took 0 bases from V and 3 from J, leaving 16 bases between them. The CDR3 DNA reads as TGTGCCAGCAGCTTGGTCCCCCAAGGTCCCCTCTACGAGCAGTACTTC. Translated: CASSLVPQGPLYEQYF.